This paragraph reports one T cell receptor (beta chain). The antigen is not known. Under 3 months was the duration of disease in ophthalmopathy patients, who also had a Clinical Activity Score of at least 3 and a NOSPECS grade of at least 4. The authors obtained PBMCs from roughly 10 ml of fresh peripheral blood. The V end lost 8 bases, the J end lost 0 bases, and 8 bases lay between the germline ends. The CDR3 spans 13 residues. These data come from a study of T cells in Graves' hyperthyroidism and ophthalmopathy. Findings and caveats of the study: Ophthalmopathy and stable hyperthyroidism were told apart by a 13 V-J model. The majority of expanded thyroid clonotypes above 0.001 also appeared in blood.

Using RNA transcripts as the source, TCR beta CDR3 regions were amplified. HTBI primers drove first-round RT-PCR of the TCR CDR3. TCRdb re-derived calls from the multiplex PCR reads in MiXCR, one entry per CDR3 protein. The table includes about half a million distinct CDR3 sequences, approximately 20% detected once. This rearrangement joins TRBV12-3 or TRBV12-4 to TRBJ1-5; no clear D. Sequenced material: blood. The clonotype comes from a middle-aged man with Graves' ophthalmopathy. The CDR3 protein is CASGPYSNQPQHF. The CDR3 DNA is TGTGCCAGCGGACCATATAGCAATCAGCCCCAGCATTTT.